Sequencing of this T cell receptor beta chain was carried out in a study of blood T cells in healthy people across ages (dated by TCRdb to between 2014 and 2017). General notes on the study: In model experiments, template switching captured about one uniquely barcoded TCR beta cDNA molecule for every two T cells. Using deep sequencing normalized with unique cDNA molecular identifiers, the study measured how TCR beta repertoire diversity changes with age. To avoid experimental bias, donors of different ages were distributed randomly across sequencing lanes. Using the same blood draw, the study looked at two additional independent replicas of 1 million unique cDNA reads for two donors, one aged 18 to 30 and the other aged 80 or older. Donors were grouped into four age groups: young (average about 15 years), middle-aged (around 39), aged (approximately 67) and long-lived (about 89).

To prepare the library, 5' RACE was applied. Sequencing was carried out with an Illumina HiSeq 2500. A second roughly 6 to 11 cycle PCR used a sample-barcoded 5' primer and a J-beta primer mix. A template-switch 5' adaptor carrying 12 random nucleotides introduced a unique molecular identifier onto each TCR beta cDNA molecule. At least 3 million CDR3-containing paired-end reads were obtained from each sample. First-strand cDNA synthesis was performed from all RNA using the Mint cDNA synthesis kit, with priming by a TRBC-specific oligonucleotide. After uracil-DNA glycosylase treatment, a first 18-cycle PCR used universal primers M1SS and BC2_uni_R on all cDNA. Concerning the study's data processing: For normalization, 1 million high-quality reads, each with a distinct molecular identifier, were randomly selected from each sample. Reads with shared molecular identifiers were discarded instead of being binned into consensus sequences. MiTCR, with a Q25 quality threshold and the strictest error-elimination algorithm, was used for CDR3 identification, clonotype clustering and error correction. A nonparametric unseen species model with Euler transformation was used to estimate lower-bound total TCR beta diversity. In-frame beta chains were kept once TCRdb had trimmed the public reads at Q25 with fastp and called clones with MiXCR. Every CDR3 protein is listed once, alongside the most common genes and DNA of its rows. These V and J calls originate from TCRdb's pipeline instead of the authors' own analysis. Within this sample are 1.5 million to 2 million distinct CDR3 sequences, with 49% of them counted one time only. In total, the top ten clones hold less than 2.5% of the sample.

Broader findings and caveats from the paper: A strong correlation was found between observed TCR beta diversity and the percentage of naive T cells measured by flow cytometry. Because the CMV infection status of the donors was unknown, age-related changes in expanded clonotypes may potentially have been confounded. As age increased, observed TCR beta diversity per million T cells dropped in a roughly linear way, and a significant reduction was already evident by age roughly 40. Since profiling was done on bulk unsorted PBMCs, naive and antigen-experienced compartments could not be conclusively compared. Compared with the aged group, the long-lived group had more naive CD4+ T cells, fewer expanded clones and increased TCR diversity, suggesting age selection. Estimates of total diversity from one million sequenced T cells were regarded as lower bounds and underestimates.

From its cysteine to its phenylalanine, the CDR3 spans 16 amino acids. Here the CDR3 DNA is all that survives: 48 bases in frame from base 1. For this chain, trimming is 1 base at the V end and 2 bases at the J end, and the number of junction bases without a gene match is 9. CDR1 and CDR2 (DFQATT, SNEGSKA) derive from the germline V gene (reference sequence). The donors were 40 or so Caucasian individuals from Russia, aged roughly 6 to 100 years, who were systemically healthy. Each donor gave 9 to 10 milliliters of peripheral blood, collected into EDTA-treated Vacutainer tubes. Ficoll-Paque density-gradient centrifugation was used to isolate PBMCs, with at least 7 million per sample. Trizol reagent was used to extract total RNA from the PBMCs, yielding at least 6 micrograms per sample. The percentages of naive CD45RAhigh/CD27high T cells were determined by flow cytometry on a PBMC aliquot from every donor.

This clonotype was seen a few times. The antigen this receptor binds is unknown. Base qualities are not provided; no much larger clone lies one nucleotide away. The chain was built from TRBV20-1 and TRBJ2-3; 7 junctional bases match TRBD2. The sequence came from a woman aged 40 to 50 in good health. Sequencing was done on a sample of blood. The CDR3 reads CSARGQRGEITDTQYF. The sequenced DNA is TGCAGTGCTAGAGGCCAGCGGGGCGAAATCACAGATACGCAGTATTTT.